A selection of T cell receptor beta chains follows, all from one sample in a study of blood T cell repertoires in COVID-19. This table comes from immunoSEQ multiplex PCR, and its TCRdb copy is limited to in-frame clones, with some not included. The table shows 250,000 to 350,000 clones, with about 82% occurring only once. Sequenced: peripheral blood. Receptor source: a woman between 45 and 65 years old with acute or convalescent COVID-19. Both conserved end residues are trimmed from each CDR3. D genes are given only for firm matches.

V gene,D gene,J gene,CDR3 protein
TRBV10-3,TRBD1,TRBJ1-1,AISDRTGKGTEAF
TRBV4-1,-,TRBJ1-2,ASSQGSTGMNYGYT
TRBV28,-,TRBJ2-7,ASKEGMTYEQY
TRBV6-1,-,TRBJ1-5,ASGTSGPLNQPQH
TRBV24-1,TRBD1,TRBJ1-4,ATSETGGGSNEKLF
TRBV10-3,TRBD2,TRBJ2-7,ATTSADLRTSGSPEQY
TRBV9,-,TRBJ1-3,ASSVEGVHSGNTIY
TRBV7-6,TRBD1,TRBJ2-1,ASSNPGQGSSSYNEQF
TRBV6-1,-,TRBJ1-2,ASSETDINYGYT
TRBV10-2,-,TRBJ2-1,ASSGRRGSYNEQF
TRBV19,TRBD1,TRBJ2-1,ASSTRTGPSYNEQF
TRBV7-2,-,TRBJ2-5,ASSLAAGMNQETQY
TRBV5-4,TRBD2,TRBJ2-1,ASSLMVAGGYNEQF
TRBV2,-,TRBJ1-5,ASSLGGAGNQPQH
TRBV3-1/TRBV3-2,TRBD1,TRBJ2-7,ASSQGTGANYEQY
TRBV7-9,-,TRBJ1-2,ASSSNRDGYGYT
TRBV5-1,TRBD2,TRBJ2-7,ASSLAEPSYEQY
TRBV5-1,-,TRBJ1-4,ASSLSTGNEKLF
TRBV5-6,-,TRBJ1-1,ASSLAGPTEAF
TRBV6-1,TRBD1,TRBJ1-5,ASSEKSVRQGVGQPQH
TRBV27,-,TRBJ1-1,ASSYGRETEAF
TRBV5-1,-,TRBJ1-5,ASSLVAGRDQPQH
TRBV6-2/TRBV6-3,TRBD2,TRBJ2-1,ASSRLAVYNEQF
TRBV7-2,TRBD2,TRBJ2-5,ASSFRRERKETQY
TRBV7-9,-,TRBJ2-7,ASSFRDKPYEQY
TRBV5-4,TRBD1,TRBJ2-7,ASSSNRGPQY
TRBV19,TRBD1,TRBJ1-4,ASSRDREGTNEKLF
TRBV4-2,-,TRBJ1-1,ASSQEGRGTEAF
TRBV24-1,-,TRBJ2-2,ATTGNTGELF
TRBV28,TRBD2,TRBJ2-1,ASSLAGGPYNEQF
TRBV18,-,TRBJ2-5,ASSRYQETQY
TRBV4-1,-,TRBJ2-1,ASSQAGRGRMAYNEQF
TRBV28,TRBD2,TRBJ2-4,ASSFFGLALNIQY
TRBV12-3/TRBV12-4,-,TRBJ1-1,ASGNYGNTEAF
TRBV28,-,TRBJ1-5,ASTRRGNSNQPQH
TRBV7-9,-,TRBJ1-1,ASSFAGDTEAF
TRBV3-1/TRBV3-2,TRBD2,TRBJ2-2,ASSHRARLAENTGELF
TRBV2,TRBD1,TRBJ1-4,ASSNGTANEKLF
TRBV5-6,TRBD2,TRBJ2-7,ASSFGGDEQY
TRBV3-1/TRBV3-2,TRBD2,TRBJ2-1,ASSQLPGLAFGEQF
TRBV5-1,-,TRBJ2-3,ASSLVAGRTDTQY
TRBV5-4,-,TRBJ2-3,ASSSFSDTQY
TRBV5-1,-,TRBJ1-1,ASSLSTGGITEAF
TRBV29-1,-,TRBJ1-1,SVESMQLTEAF
TRBV7-9,TRBD2,TRBJ2-7,ASSLTSGRSEQY
TRBV27,TRBD1,TRBJ1-2,ASSFYPGTGGYGYT
TRBV9,-,TRBJ1-1,ASSPVNRPTEAF
TRBV10-3,TRBD2,TRBJ2-1,AIMLAGGNEQF